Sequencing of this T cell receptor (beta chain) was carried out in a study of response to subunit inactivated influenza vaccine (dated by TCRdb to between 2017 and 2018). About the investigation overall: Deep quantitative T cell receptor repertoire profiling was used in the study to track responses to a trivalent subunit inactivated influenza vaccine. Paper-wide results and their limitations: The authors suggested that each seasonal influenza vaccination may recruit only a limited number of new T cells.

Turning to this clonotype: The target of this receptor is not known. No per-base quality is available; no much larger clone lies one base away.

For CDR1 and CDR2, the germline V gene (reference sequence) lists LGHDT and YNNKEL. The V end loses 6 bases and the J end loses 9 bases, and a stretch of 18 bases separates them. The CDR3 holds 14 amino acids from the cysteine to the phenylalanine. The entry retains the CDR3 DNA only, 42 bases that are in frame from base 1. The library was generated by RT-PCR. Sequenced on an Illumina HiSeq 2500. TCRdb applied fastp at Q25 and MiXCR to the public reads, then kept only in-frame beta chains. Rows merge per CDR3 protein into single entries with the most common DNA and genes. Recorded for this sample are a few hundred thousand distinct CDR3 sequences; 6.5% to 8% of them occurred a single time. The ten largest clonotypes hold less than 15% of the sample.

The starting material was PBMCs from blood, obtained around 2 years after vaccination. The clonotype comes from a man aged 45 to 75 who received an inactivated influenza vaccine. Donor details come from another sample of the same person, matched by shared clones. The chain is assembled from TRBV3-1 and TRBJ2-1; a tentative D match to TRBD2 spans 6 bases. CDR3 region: CASSHTSRSGEQFF. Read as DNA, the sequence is TGTGCCAGCAGTCACACTAGCCGCTCGGGTGAGCAGTTCTTC.